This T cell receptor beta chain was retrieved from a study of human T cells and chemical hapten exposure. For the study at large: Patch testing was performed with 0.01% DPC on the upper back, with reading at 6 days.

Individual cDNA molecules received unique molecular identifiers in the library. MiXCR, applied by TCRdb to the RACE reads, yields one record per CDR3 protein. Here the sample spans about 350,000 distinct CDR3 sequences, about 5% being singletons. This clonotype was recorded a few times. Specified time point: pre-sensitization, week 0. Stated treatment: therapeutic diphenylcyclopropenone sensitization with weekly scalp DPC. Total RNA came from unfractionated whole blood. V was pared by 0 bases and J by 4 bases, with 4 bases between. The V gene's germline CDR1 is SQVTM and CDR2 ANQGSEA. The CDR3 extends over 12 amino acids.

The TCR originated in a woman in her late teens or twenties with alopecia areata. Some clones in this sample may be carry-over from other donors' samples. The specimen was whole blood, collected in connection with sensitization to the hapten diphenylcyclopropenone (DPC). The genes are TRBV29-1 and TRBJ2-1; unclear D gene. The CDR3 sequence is CSVEDRYNEQFF. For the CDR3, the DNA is TGCAGCGTTGAAGATCGGTACAATGAGCAGTTCTTC.